The 30 T cell receptor beta chains reported below all come from one sample, sequenced in a study of memory CD4+ T cells and cytomegalovirus serostatus. Single viable CD3+CD4+CD8-CD45RO+ cells were sorted as the memory CD4+ T cells. Here immunoSEQ multiplex PCR was the method, and the copy in TCRdb shows in-frame clones only, minus some. The table records about 75,000 clones, roughly 78% of them present only once. The material sequenced was memory CD4+ T cells from blood. The origin of the receptors is an adult in good health and CMV-seropositive.

The chain couples TRBV23-1 to TRBJ1-1; D perhaps matches TRBD1 (6 bases). TRBV23-1 is given ORF status, its function remaining uncertain. Trimming left V 4 bases short and J 6 bases short, with 15 bases between. The CDR3 is made up of 14 amino acids. CDR3 DNA sequence: TGCGCCAGCAGTCGCTTAATTGGGGGCCCTGAAGCTTTCTTT. Translation gives CASSRLIGGPEAFF.

The chain is built from TRBV7-2 and TRBJ2-1, with D unclear. From germline, CDR1 is SGHTA and CDR2 FQGNSA. V was clipped by 1 base and J by 8 bases, with 15 bases between them. There are 15 residues in the CDR3. The CDR3 DNA reads as TGTGCCAGCAGCTTAGACGGCGGCAACCCCTATGAGCAGTTCTTC. Residues: CASSLDGGNPYEQFF.

The J gene is TRBJ2-3, the V gene TRBV5-6; 13 bases fit TRBD2. Trimming removed 4 bases from V and 6 bases from J; junction bases left unmatched: 8. The CDR3 runs 16 residues. Germline V lookup: CDR1 SGHDT, CDR2 YYEEEE. CDR3 region: CASSIAGTSGADTQYF. The CDR3 coding sequence is TGTGCCAGCAGCATCGCCGGGACTAGCGGGGCGGATACGCAGTATTTT.

J is TRBJ1-2 and V is TRBV29-1; D unresolved. Germline values: CDR1 SQVTM, CDR2 ANQGSEA. The CDR3 contains 12 residues. Trimming removed 6 bases from V and 7 bases from J, with 15 bases in between. Here the CDR3 reads CSVRPSSGGYTF. In nucleotides, the CDR3 is TGCAGCGTCCGACCTTCATCTGGTGGCTACACCTTC.

This sequence joins TRBV6-6 and TRBJ1-2; weak D call: TRBD1 (5 bases). CDR1 and CDR2 from the germline V gene are MNHNY and SVGAGI (reference sequence). The CDR3 is 15 residues long. The V gene lost 2 bases and the J gene lost 4 bases, with 14 bases spanning the gap. CDR3 in DNA: TGTGCCAGCAGTTACAGGCCAGGGTACGGCTATGGCTACACCTTC. Protein sequence: CASSYRPGYGYGYTF.

The chain carries TRBV6-6 and TRBJ1-1; D possibly corresponds to TRBD1 (5 bases). The germline gives CDR1 MNHNY, CDR2 SVGAGI (reference sequence). V was cut by 6 bases and J by 8 bases, with 22 bases left in between. This CDR3 is built from 15 residues. CDR3 amino acids: CASSPWGREVWEAFF. CDR3 DNA: TGTGCCAGCAGCCCATGGGGCAGGGAGGTTTGGGAAGCTTTCTTT.

CDR3 nucleotide sequence: TGTGCCAGCAGCCAACGGGCCCCGCGCACTGAAGCTTTCTTT. It yields the protein CASSQRAPRTEAFF. The gene calls are TRBV4-2 and TRBJ1-1; D uncertain. The V gene's germline CDR1 is LGHNA and CDR2 YNFKEQ. The CDR3 loop spans 14 amino acids. The V gene lost 2 bases and the J gene lost 4 bases, with 11 bases spanning the gap.

This clone came up a few times. The chain has TRBV27 and TRBJ2-1, with D perhaps assigned TRBD1 or TRBD2 (5 bases each). The CDR3 has 14 amino acids. Germline CDR1 is MNHEY and CDR2 is SMNVEV (reference sequence). The ends were cut back, 4 bases at V and 7 bases at J, with 14 bases in the middle. The CDR3 protein is CASSSGLAWNEQFF. The CDR3 bases are TGTGCCAGCAGTTCAGGGCTAGCTTGGAATGAGCAGTTCTTC.

This chain uses TRBV7-9 with TRBJ2-7; a weak D match, TRBD2 (6 bases). The CDR3 runs to 14 residues. From germline, CDR1 is SEHNR and CDR2 FQNEAQ (reference sequence). The CDR3 sequence is CASSVAAGSYEQYV. In DNA form, the CDR3 reads TGTGCCAGCAGCGTAGCGGCGGGATCCTACGAGCAGTACGTC.

V gene TRBV6-5 combines with J gene TRBJ2-1; D remains unclear. This CDR3 comprises 13 residues. Germline V CDR1 and CDR2: MNHEY, SVGAGI. Trimming took 1 base from V and 4 from J, leaving 5 bases between them. For the CDR3, the DNA is TGTGCCAGCAGTTACTTCCCGTACAATGAGCAGTTCTTC. The encoded protein is CASSYFPYNEQFF.

The chain combines TRBV10-3 with TRBJ1-4, with TRBD1 as a possible D gene (5 bases). Germline V gene lookup returns CDR1 ENHRY and CDR2 SYGVKD. This CDR3 spans 14 amino acids. Trimming stripped 3 bases from V and 8 bases from J, with 13 bases between. The CDR3 DNA reads as TGTGCCATCAGTGATGGGGGGAGTGGAGAAAAACTGTTTTTT. Amino acid sequence: CAISDGGSGEKLFF.

This chain links TRBV7-2 with TRBJ1-5; perhaps TRBD1 as D (6 bases). The V and J ends lost 1 base and 11 bases respectively, with 12 bases between them. The CDR3 totals 13 residues. Germline V gene data show CDR1 as SGHTA and CDR2 as FQGNSA. In nucleotides, the CDR3 is TGTGCCAGCAGCTTAGGCAGGGGATACGCCCAGCATTTT. Its protein product is CASSLGRGYAQHF.

This chain links TRBV11-2 with TRBJ2-7, with a weak D call TRBD1 (6 bases). V was shortened by 2 bases and J by 1 base, with 15 bases between the two germline ends. Germline lookup yields CDR1 SGHAT and CDR2 FQNNGV. The CDR3 is 16 amino acids. In nucleotides, the CDR3 is TGTGCCAGCAGCTTAATGAGGGGTACAGGGTCCTACGAGCAGTACTTC. As protein: CASSLMRGTGSYEQYF.

This chain links TRBV30 with TRBJ2-3; D not certain. CDR3 length: 12 residues. From germline, CDR1 is GTSNPN and CDR2 SVGIG (reference sequence). V was clipped by 0 bases and J by 6 bases, with 7 bases between them. This CDR3 is CAWSVRVDTQYF. The CDR3 DNA reads TGTGCCTGGAGTGTACGAGTTGATACGCAGTATTTT.

This clone was found a few times. For the CDR3, the DNA is TGTGCCACCGGGACAGGCGCCTACGAGCAGTACTTC. Protein product: CATGTGAYEQYF. The gene calls are TRBV28 and TRBJ2-7; 8 nucleotides match TRBD1. Germline V gene lookup returns CDR1 MDHEN and CDR2 SYDVKM. The CDR3 consists of 12 residues. After removal of 10 bases from V and 2 bases from J, the junction contained 4 bases not matched to a gene.

The chain has TRBV5-1 and TRBJ1-2; 8 nucleotides agree with TRBD1. CDR3 length equals 15 residues. Losses at the gene ends were 3 bases for V and 5 bases for J; bases not matched to a gene: 9. Per germline, CDR1 SGHRS and CDR2 YFSETQ. The CDR3 region has the DNA TGCGCCAGCAGCTCGGGACAGGCGATTGATTATGGCTACACCTTC. It yields the protein CASSSGQAIDYGYTF.

This rearrangement joins TRBV19 to TRBJ1-1; D gene unclear. The CDR3 length is 13 residues. Trimming shortened V by 3 bases and J by 6 bases, and 11 bases separated the two germline ends. The germline gives CDR1 LNHDA, CDR2 SQIVND (reference sequence). The CDR3 nucleotides read TGTGCCAGTAGTATCGCCGTTACTTCTGAAGCTTTCTTT. Its protein is CASSIAVTSEAFF.

The rearrangement joins TRBV28 to TRBJ1-3, with a tentative D call TRBD1 (6 bases). This CDR3 comprises 13 residues. Trimming shortened V by 8 bases and J by 3 bases, and 11 bases separated the two germline ends. Looked up from germline, CDR1 is MDHEN and CDR2 is SYDVKM. The CDR3 DNA reads TGTGCCAGCTTTACAGGGCATGGAAACACCATATATTTT. It yields the protein CASFTGHGNTIYF.

This chain uses TRBV9 with TRBJ2-2; D is uncertain. The V and J ends lost 1 base and 4 bases respectively, with 5 bases between them. This CDR3 has 13 residues. Germline V gives CDR1 SGDLS, CDR2 YYNGEE. The CDR3 sequence is CASSVTPTGELFF. The CDR3 nucleotides read TGTGCCAGCAGCGTAACCCCCACCGGGGAGCTGTTTTTT. Full variable domain (rest looked up from reference TRBV9 and TRBJ2-2): DSGVTQTPKHLITATGQRVTLRCSPRSGDLSVYWYQQSLDQGLQFLIQYYNGEERAKGNILERFSAQQFPDLHSELNLSSLELGDSALYFCASSVTPTGELFFGEGSRLTVL.

V usage is TRBV28 and J usage is TRBJ2-2; D is ambiguous. Trimming removed 6 bases from V and 4 bases from J, with 9 bases in between. CDR3 length equals 13 residues. Germline values: CDR1 MDHEN, CDR2 SYDVKM. DNA for the CDR3: TGTGCCAGCAGCCCCCCGGCCACCGGGGAGCTGTTTTTT. Amino acid sequence: CASSPPATGELFF.

The CDR3 region is CASRPYGTAARQKLFF. CDR3 nucleotide sequence: TGTGCCAGCAGACCCTACGGGACAGCTGCCCGACAAAAACTGTTTTTT. This chain joins TRBV28 and TRBJ1-4; TRBD1 matches 7 bases. The V gene's germline CDR1 is MDHEN and CDR2 SYDVKM. The trim removed 6 bases at V and 9 bases at J, leaving 16 bases unmatched. This CDR3 has 16 residues.

The rearrangement links TRBV25-1 to TRBJ2-3; D assignment may be TRBD1 or TRBD2 (5 bases each). The V gene's germline CDR1 is MGHDK and CDR2 SYGVNS. This CDR3 region has 14 residues. V dropped 1 base and J dropped 1 base, with 6 bases sitting between them. CDR3 sequence (DNA): TGTGCCAGCAGTGAATTGGGGGGCACAGATACGCAGTATTTT. As protein: CASSELGGTDTQYF.

This clone came up a few times. This chain connects TRBV10-1 to TRBJ1-5; 8 nucleotides agree with TRBD1. Germline CDR1 WNHNN, CDR2 SYGVQD (reference sequence). This CDR3 region has 14 residues. V shed 2 bases and J 7 bases; nucleotides not matched to a gene: 4. CDR3 in DNA: TGCGCCAGCAGTGAGATGACAGGGGCCCAGCCCCAGCATTTT. It is translated as CASSEMTGAQPQHF.

V is TRBV2 and J is TRBJ1-1, with D uncertain. Germline lookup yields CDR1 SNHLY and CDR2 FYNNEI. The V end was cut by 6 bases, the J end by 1 base, with 9 bases between. The CDR3 covers 13 residues. The CDR3 sequence is CASRNWGNTEAFF. The CDR3 coding sequence is TGTGCCAGCAGGAATTGGGGGAACACTGAAGCTTTCTTT.

V and J are TRBV1 and TRBJ1-5; TRBD1, the D gene given by the table, was not confirmed from the DNA. TRBV1 is a recognized pseudogene. The CDR3 sequence is 19 residues long. The CDR3 reads CTSSQDGDTLPSSNQPQHF. CDR3 nucleotides: TGCACCAGCAGCCAAGACGGGGACACCCTTCCTAGTAGCAATCAGCCCCAGCATTTT.

This clone was detected only once. V gene TRBV5-4 combines with J gene TRBJ1-2; D unclear. In germline, CDR1 is SGHNT, CDR2 YYREEE (reference sequence). Trimming took off 4 bases at V and 6 bases at J, with 16 bases between the two ends. The CDR3 contains 14 residues. The CDR3 coding sequence is TGTGCCAGCAGCCACCCGGACCGGCTGGATGGCTACACCTTC. Its protein product is CASSHPDRLDGYTF.

The J gene is TRBJ1-1, the V gene TRBV2; 8 bases line up with TRBD1. Per the germline V gene, CDR1 is SNHLY and CDR2 is FYNNEI. This CDR3 contains 14 residues. Trimming took 9 bases from V and 1 from J; bases not matched to a gene: 7. The CDR3 nucleotides read TGTGCCAGTTACTTCGGACAGGGGAACACTGAAGCTTTCTTT. This translates into CASYFGQGNTEAFF.

The chain is built from TRBV14 and TRBJ1-5; D unresolved. This CDR3 comprises 12 residues. Germline-derived CDR1 and CDR2 are SGHDN and FVKESK. Trimming took off 1 base at V and 3 bases at J, with 1 base between the two ends. Here the CDR3 DNA reads TGTGCCAGCAGCCAAGCCAATCAGCCCCAGCATTTT. The encoded protein is CASSQANQPQHF.

The genes are TRBV7-9 and TRBJ1-4; D ambiguous. With 6 bases removed from V and 0 bases from J, the gap between germline ends came to 11 bases. The germline gives CDR1 SEHNR, CDR2 FQNEAQ (reference sequence). This CDR3 region has 15 residues. The CDR3 spells CASRRSSPTNEKLFF. The CDR3 coding sequence is TGTGCCAGCAGACGAAGTAGTCCAACTAATGAAAAACTGTTTTTT.

This clone showed up just once. This chain links TRBV5-1 with TRBJ2-1; D gene uncertain. Germline values: CDR1 SGHRS, CDR2 YFSETQ. CDR3 length equals 12 residues. The V end lost 4 bases, the J end lost 8 bases, and 10 bases lay between the germline ends. The DNA for the CDR3 is TGCGCCAGCAGCGCGGCAGGCCATGAGCAGTTCTTC. It yields the protein CASSAAGHEQFF.